The 20 T cell receptor beta chains reported below all come from one sample, sequenced in a study of T cell responses to AZD1222 COVID-19 vaccine. Profiling relied on immunoSEQ multiplex PCR, and the TCRdb table lists in-frame clones only, not all of them. Of about 140,000 clones listed, about 93% are singletons. The sample in question was peripheral blood, obtained 28 days after the second AZD1222 dose. These receptors originate from an adult who received the AZD1222 COVID-19 vaccine.

The rearrangement uses TRBV6-2 or TRBV6-3 and TRBJ2-5; no clear D. The germline V gene encodes CDR1 MNHEY and CDR2 SVGEGT. The CDR3 contains 14 residues. V dropped 5 bases and J dropped 2 bases, with 12 bases sitting between them. The CDR3 spells CASSRLDGQETQYF. The CDR3 nucleotides read TGTGCCAGCAGTCGACTGGATGGGCAAGAGACCCAGTACTTC.

This chain joins TRBV6-5 and TRBJ1-1; D is unclear. The CDR3 runs 11 residues. Trimming took 9 bases from V and 4 from J, leaving 9 bases between them. Per the germline V gene, CDR1 is MNHEY and CDR2 is SVGAGI. The CDR3 here is CASVLGTEAFF. The DNA of the CDR3 is TGTGCCAGTGTCCTTGGCACTGAAGCTTTCTTT.

Here the CDR3 DNA reads TGTGCCAGTACCCCCGGGGGGGGGACAGGGGCCTACGAGCAGTACTTC. It translates to CASTPGGGTGAYEQYF. The rearrangement joins TRBV19 to TRBJ2-7; 10 bases fit TRBD1. CDR3 length: 16 residues. The ends lost 7 bases at V and 2 bases at J; junction bases unmatched: 11. Germline V gene lookup returns CDR1 LNHDA and CDR2 SQIVND (reference sequence).

This clone has only one observation. V is TRBV27 and J is TRBJ1-6; no firm D call. Germline CDR1 MNHEY, CDR2 SMNVEV (reference sequence). CDR3 length equals 13 residues. Between the trimmed V and J ends, which lost 5 bases and 5 bases, there was a span of 7 bases. Here the CDR3 DNA reads TGTGCCAGCAGTCTGGATCATAATTCACCCCTCCACTTT. Its protein product is CASSLDHNSPLHF.

This sequence joins TRBV30 and TRBJ1-3; D call uncertain. Germline V gene lookup returns CDR1 GTSNPN and CDR2 SVGIG (reference sequence). The CDR3 has 11 residues. V was pared by 1 base and J by 2 bases, with 0 bases between. CDR3 in DNA: TGTGCCTGGAGTGCTGGAAACACCATATATTTT. Residues: CAWSAGNTIYF.

The chain links TRBV6-1 to TRBJ1-2; TRBD1 might be the D (6 bases). Germline V gene data show CDR1 as MNHNS and CDR2 as SASEGT. The ends were cut back, 2 bases at V and 8 bases at J, with 15 bases in the middle. CDR3 length equals 14 residues. The CDR3 coding sequence is TGTGCCAGCAGTGAACCAGGAGGGGGGTACGGCTACACCTTC. Translating gives CASSEPGGGYGYTF.

The chain joins TRBV30 to TRBJ1-6; 7 bases agree with TRBD1. Germline V lookup: CDR1 GTSNPN, CDR2 SVGIG (reference sequence). Unmatched junction bases numbered 4, after V lost 7 bases and J lost 10 bases. This CDR3 is 11 amino acids long. CDR3 sequence (DNA): TGTGCCTTGGACAGGTCCTCACCCCTCCACTTT. Protein product: CALDRSSPLHF. The full variable domain, in which reference TRBV30 and TRBJ1-6 provide the parts outside the CDR3, is SQTIHQWPATLVQPVGSPLSLECTVEGTSNPNLYWYRQAAGRGLQLLFYSVGIGQISSEVPQNLSASRPQDRQFILSSKKLLLSDSGFYLCALDRSSPLHFGNGTRLTVT.

This clone appeared a single time. The chain joins TRBV3-1 (or the pseudogene TRBV3-2) to TRBJ1-2, with 8 bases lining up with TRBD1. The length of the CDR3 is 16 residues. The V segment lost 0 bases and the J segment 6 bases; nucleotides outside the gene matches: 9. Germline-derived CDR1 and CDR2 are LGHDT and YNNKEL (reference sequence). CDR3 sequence (DNA): TGTGCCAGCAGCCAAGATCCAGGGGGCGAGGGGGATGGCTACACCTTC. Translated: CASSQDPGGEGDGYTF.

The genes are TRBV27 and TRBJ2-1, with 12 positions matching TRBD2. With 6 bases clipped from V and 3 bases from J, the junction kept 9 bases outside the gene matches. The CDR3 runs 17 residues. Germline CDR1 reads MNHEY; CDR2 reads SMNVEV (reference sequence). CDR3 sequence (DNA): TGTGCCAGCAGCATCACTAGCGGGGGGTTCCGCTACAATGAGCAGTTCTTC. This translates into CASSITSGGFRYNEQFF.

V gene TRBV30 combines with J gene TRBJ2-1; 9 bases map to TRBD2. The V gene end was trimmed by 0 bases and the J gene end by 7 bases; junction bases not matched to a gene: 7. Germline CDR1 is GTSNPN and CDR2 is SVGIG (reference sequence). This CDR3 region has 15 residues. The CDR3 nucleotides read TGTGCCTGGAGTGTAGTTGCGGGGGGGCCAAATGAGCAGTTCTTC. Its translation: CAWSVVAGGPNEQFF.

The chain links TRBV30 to TRBJ1-1; no reliable D call. The CDR3 extends over 13 amino acids. Trimming removed 0 bases from V and 2 bases from J, with 7 bases in between. Germline V gene sequence: CDR1 GTSNPN, CDR2 SVGIG (reference sequence). The CDR3 nucleotides are TGTGCCTGGAGTGTACAACCAAACACTGAAGCTTTCTTT. Residues: CAWSVQPNTEAFF.

This clone was detected only a few times. The chain uses TRBV7-2 and TRBJ1-2; weak D call: TRBD1 (6 bases). The CDR3 covers 19 residues. Trimming pared 1 base from V and 3 bases from J, leaving 24 bases between. Germline-derived CDR1 and CDR2 are SGHTA and FQGNSA. The CDR3 nucleotides are TGTGCCAGCAGCTTAGTTCTTCTAGAAGAAGGGGGGGAAGACTATGGCTACACCTTC. Translated: CASSLVLLEEGGEDYGYTF.

The V gene is TRBV7-9, the J gene TRBJ2-2, with D hard to call. The germline V gene has CDR1 SEHNR and CDR2 FQNEAQ (reference sequence). V was cut by 4 bases and J by 6 bases, with 12 bases left in between. The CDR3 is made up of 14 amino acids. The CDR3 DNA follows: TGTGCCAGCAGCTCACTCAGGATCGCCGGGGAGCTGTTTTTT. It encodes CASSSLRIAGELFF.

The chain is built from TRBV19 and TRBJ1-2; tentative D call: TRBD1 (6 bases). The CDR3 length is 15 residues. Germline CDR1 is LNHDA and CDR2 is SQIVND (reference sequence). Trimming took 4 bases from V and 0 from J, leaving 12 bases between them. The CDR3 bases are TGTGCCAGTAGTACCGCTGGACAGCCTAACTATGGCTACACCTTC. Encoded protein: CASSTAGQPNYGYTF.

Here the CDR3 reads CASRPGQSYEQYF. The CDR3, as DNA: TGTGCCAGCAGGCCGGGCCAGTCCTACGAGCAGTACTTC. The chain recombines TRBV7-9 with TRBJ2-7; D gene unclear. The CDR3 is 13 amino acids. CDR1 and CDR2 from the germline V gene are SEHNR and FQNEAQ (reference sequence). Trimming pared 6 bases from V and 1 base from J, leaving 10 bases between.

This clone was seen a handful of times. J is TRBJ1-5 and V is TRBV24-1; 11 nucleotides match TRBD1. Germline assignment: CDR1 KGHDR and CDR2 SFDVKD. The CDR3 consists of 13 residues. With V trimmed by 9 bases and J by 5 bases, 2 bases remained unmatched. CDR3 amino acids: CATGQGAHQPQHF. The CDR3 DNA reads as TGTGCCACCGGACAGGGGGCCCATCAGCCCCAGCATTTT.

The V and J genes are TRBV19 and TRBJ2-7; perhaps TRBD1 as D (5 bases). Trimming took 3 bases from V and 2 from J, leaving 11 bases between them. Per the germline V gene, CDR1 is LNHDA and CDR2 is SQIVND (reference sequence). This CDR3 region has 14 residues. The CDR3: CASSISDSPYEQYF. As DNA, the CDR3 is TGTGCCAGTAGTATCAGCGACAGCCCCTACGAGCAGTACTTC.

This chain connects TRBV3-1 (or the pseudogene TRBV3-2) to TRBJ2-6; D is ambiguous. Trimming pared 1 base from V and 0 bases from J, leaving 10 bases between. CDR3 size: 17 residues. The germline V gene has CDR1 LGHDT and CDR2 YNNKEL (reference sequence). CDR3 bases: TGTGCCAGCAGCCAAGCATACTCAGGCTCTGGGGCCAACGTCCTGACTTTC. It is translated as CASSQAYSGSGANVLTF.

The rearrangement uses TRBV7-2 and TRBJ2-7; D is undetermined. The CDR3 spans 14 residues. Trimming took 4 bases from V and 1 from J, leaving 11 bases between them. Per germline, CDR1 SGHTA and CDR2 FQGNSA. The chain's CDR3 is CASSYRGRSYEQYF. For the CDR3, the DNA is TGTGCCAGCAGCTATCGTGGCAGATCCTACGAGCAGTACTTC.

The rearrangement links TRBV2 to TRBJ1-1; tentative D call: TRBD1 (5 bases). CDR3 size: 13 residues. Germline V lookup: CDR1 SNHLY, CDR2 FYNNEI. Deletions cut 4 bases from V and 4 bases from J, with 10 bases between. This chain's CDR3 is CASSAEGITEAFF. CDR3 DNA sequence: TGTGCCAGCAGTGCTGAGGGGATCACTGAAGCTTTCTTT.